The 30 T cell receptor beta chains presented below share a single source sample, sequenced in a study of cytomegalovirus exposure and HLA in healthy donors. Both 60 Vbeta primers and 13 Jbeta primers went into the PCR. Sequencing was performed with immunoSEQ multiplex PCR; in TCRdb, only in-frame clones are kept and a portion is missing. The table records some 180,000 clones, over 65% of them present only once. Sample: PBMCs. Receptors originate from a man aged 40-49 years in good health and CMV-seropositive.

This clone was counted once. The rearrangement links TRBV18 to TRBJ1-4; 10 nucleotides match TRBD1. The CDR3 runs 15 residues. V dropped 1 base and J dropped 8; count of bases not matched to a gene: 4. Germline V CDR1 and CDR2: KGHSH, LQKENI. The CDR3 DNA follows: TGTGCCAGCTCACCACGGGGGACAGGGGAAGAAAAACTGTTTTTT. It translates to CASSPRGTGEEKLFF.

The gene calls are TRBV6-5 and TRBJ2-5, with D possibly being TRBD2 (5 bases). The CDR3 is 13 residues long. Germline CDR1 and CDR2: MNHEY and SVGAGI. Trimming stripped 5 bases from V and 4 bases from J, with 11 bases between. CDR3 in amino acids: CASSERGGETQYF. The CDR3 coding sequence is TGTGCCAGCAGTGAACGGGGTGGAGAGACCCAGTACTTC.

V is TRBV28 and J is TRBJ2-5; possibly TRBD1 for D (6 bases). The end of the DNA is better explained by TRBJ2-7, so the J call may be wrong. CDR1 MDHEN and CDR2 SYDVKM come from the germline V gene. This CDR3 is 14 amino acids long. CDR3 DNA sequence: TGTGCCAGCAGTTCCCGGGACAACCCCTACGAGCAGTACTTC. It is translated as CASSSRDNPYEQYF.

This chain joins TRBV18 and TRBJ2-1; D uncertain. Germline values: CDR1 KGHSH, CDR2 LQKENI. The CDR3 runs to 15 residues. V was trimmed by 0 bases and J by 8 bases, leaving 14 bases between them. For the CDR3, the DNA is TGTGCCAGCTCACCACCTGGCCTTAGCACCGATGAGCAGTTCTTC. The encoded protein is CASSPPGLSTDEQFF.

This sequence joins TRBV5-1 and TRBJ2-1; 8 nucleotides align to TRBD2. From germline, CDR1 is SGHRS and CDR2 YFSETQ. V lost 0 bases, J lost 5 bases, and 13 bases stayed unmatched. The CDR3 has 18 amino acids. This CDR3 reads CASSLGGTSGDNHNEQFF. DNA of the CDR3: TGCGCCAGCAGCTTGGGGGGGACTAGTGGAGATAACCACAATGAGCAGTTCTTC.

V usage is TRBV6-1 and J usage is TRBJ2-3; D remains ambiguous. The V end lost 1 base, the J end lost 6 bases, and 5 bases lay between the germline ends. CDR1 MNHNS and CDR2 SASEGT come from the germline V gene. This CDR3 has 12 residues. CDR3 amino acids: CASSEVMDTQYF. DNA for the CDR3: TGTGCCAGCAGTGAAGTAATGGATACGCAGTATTTT.

V is TRBV4-2 and J is TRBJ2-1; TRBD2 matches 11 bases. The CDR3 is 20 amino acids. Losses at the gene ends were 4 bases for V and 0 bases for J; bases not matched to a gene: 14. The germline CDR1 and CDR2 sequences are LGHNA and YNFKEQ. The CDR3 nucleotides are TGTGCCAGCAGCCGCTCGTCGGTAGCGGGAGGGCCGGGCTCCTACAATGAGCAGTTCTTC. Encoded protein: CASSRSSVAGGPGSYNEQFF.

As regards this clone: At the DNA level, this CDR3 is encoded by other sequences in the same sample as well. V is TRBV28 and J is TRBJ1-3; 9 positions match TRBD1. The germline V gene has CDR1 MDHEN and CDR2 SYDVKM. V lost 6 bases and J lost 3; bases outside the gene matches: 12. The CDR3 spans 17 residues. CDR3 DNA: TGTGCCAGCAGGCCCGGAGGACAGGGGTCGTTTGGAAACACCATATATTTT. This sequence encodes CASRPGGQGSFGNTIYF.

The rearrangement joins TRBV28 to TRBJ2-3; D is possibly TRBD1 (6 bases). The ends were cut back, 5 bases at V and 5 bases at J, with 17 bases in the middle. CDR3 length equals 15 residues. Germline loops: CDR1 MDHEN, CDR2 SYDVKM. The CDR3 spells CASSPTRTAVDTQYF. The CDR3 coding sequence is TGTGCCAGCAGTCCAACCCGGACAGCGGTAGATACGCAGTATTTT.

This clone appeared a few times. V gene TRBV7-8 combines with J gene TRBJ2-1, with D possibly TRBD2 on 6 matching bases. CDR1 SGHVS and CDR2 FQNEAQ come from the germline V gene. V gave up 3 bases and J gave up 4 bases, with 16 bases separating them. The CDR3 extends over 16 amino acids. The CDR3 spells CASSFPRLASYNEQFF. The DNA for the CDR3 is TGTGCCAGCAGCTTCCCCAGGCTAGCGTCATACAATGAGCAGTTCTTC.

This chain connects TRBV7-2 to TRBJ1-4; D gene uncertain. This CDR3 region has 14 residues. V was trimmed by 6 bases and J by 6 bases, leaving 14 bases between them. Germline assignment: CDR1 SGHTA and CDR2 FQGNSA. The CDR3 DNA reads as TGTGCCAGCAGTTCACGAGCCTCGTATGAAAAACTGTTTTTT. Translated: CASSSRASYEKLFF. Using reference TRBV7-2 and TRBJ1-4 for the parts outside the CDR3, the full variable domain is GAGVSQSPSNKVTEKGKDVELRCDPISGHTALYWYRQSLGQGLEFLIYFQGNSAPDKSGLPSDRFSAERTGGSVSTLTIQRTQQEDSAVYLCASSSRASYEKLFFGSGTQLSVL.

This chain uses TRBV2 with TRBJ2-2; perhaps TRBD1 as D (5 bases). This CDR3 comprises 13 residues. The germline CDR1 and CDR2 sequences are SNHLY and FYNNEI. V lost 7 bases and J 7 bases, leaving 13 bases between the germline ends. The CDR3 nucleotides are TGTGCCAGCAATGTAAGGGGAAACGGGGAGCTGTTTTTT. Translating gives CASNVRGNGELFF. Full variable domain (rest looked up from reference TRBV2 and TRBJ2-2): EPEVTQTPSHQVTQMGQEVILRCVPISNHLYFYWYRQILGQKVEFLVSFYNNEISEKSEIFDDQFSVERPDGSNFTLKIRSTKLEDSAMYFCASNVRGNGELFFGEGSRLTVL.

This clone was seen repeatedly, ten times or more. J is TRBJ2-5 and V is TRBV7-3, with TRBD1 identical over 7 bases. The germline V gene has CDR1 SGHTA and CDR2 FQGTGA. The CDR3 sequence is 16 residues long. V trimming: 5 bases; J trimming: 2 bases; junction bases outside the gene matches: 11. The chain's CDR3 is CASSPTGTVLQETQYF. The CDR3 region has the DNA TGTGCCAGCAGCCCGACTGGGACAGTTCTTCAAGAGACCCAGTACTTC.

The gene calls are TRBV5-1 and TRBJ2-1; 8 nucleotides align to TRBD2. Losses at the gene ends were 2 bases for V and 4 bases for J; bases not matched to a gene: 20. The length of the CDR3 is 20 residues. Germline CDR1 reads SGHRS; CDR2 reads YFSETQ. CDR3 protein: CASSLPRPTVLAGVYNEQFF. The CDR3 region has the DNA TGCGCCAGCAGCTTACCCCGACCTACAGTCCTAGCGGGCGTTTACAATGAGCAGTTCTTC.

The V and J genes are TRBV18 and TRBJ2-1, with TRBD2 identical over 12 bases. Germline V gene sequence: CDR1 KGHSH, CDR2 LQKENI. The length of the CDR3 is 17 residues. The ends lost 6 bases at V and 4 bases at J; junction bases unmatched: 10. The CDR3 spells CASSPQTSGGPYNEQFF. CDR3 in DNA: TGTGCCAGCTCGCCTCAGACTAGCGGGGGACCGTACAATGAGCAGTTCTTC.

This clone appeared a single time. This rearrangement joins TRBV5-5 to TRBJ2-7, with 9 positions matching TRBD2. V shed 5 bases, J shed 3 bases, and the junction held 9 bases outside the gene matches. The CDR3 has 15 amino acids. Germline CDR1 SGHKS, CDR2 YYEKEE (reference sequence). CDR3 nucleotide sequence: TGTGCCAGCAGTTTAAGACTAGCGGATCTCTACGAGCAGTACTTC. This translates into CASSLRLADLYEQYF.

The CDR3 is CASSGTSITDTQYF. In DNA form, the CDR3 reads TGTGCCAGCTCCGGGACAAGCATCACAGATACGCAGTATTTT. The V and J genes are TRBV2 and TRBJ2-3; D might be TRBD1 (6 bases). Germline V gives CDR1 SNHLY, CDR2 FYNNEI. CDR3 length equals 14 residues. V lost 8 bases and J lost 2, with 14 bases in between. The full variable domain, with the rest looked up from reference TRBV2 and TRBJ2-3, is EPEVTQTPSHQVTQMGQEVILRCVPISNHLYFYWYRQILGQKVEFLVSFYNNEISEKSEIFDDQFSVERPDGSNFTLKIRSTKLEDSAMYFCASSGTSITDTQYFGPGTRLTVL.

This clone has a handful of counts. The chain uses TRBV4-3 and TRBJ2-7, with D maybe TRBD1 (5 bases). The length of the CDR3 is 17 residues. Trimming took off 4 bases at V and 2 bases at J, with 21 bases between the two ends. Germline values: CDR1 LGHNA, CDR2 YSLEER. DNA of the CDR3: TGCGCCAGCAGCCCCCAGCCATTCCAGGGCCTTCCCTACGAGCAGTACTTC. The encoded protein is CASSPQPFQGLPYEQYF.

The sample holds a few counts of this clone. The chain carries TRBV25-1 and TRBJ2-1, with 10 bases that match TRBD1. V trimming: 5 bases; J trimming: 7 bases; junction bases outside the gene matches: 8. The CDR3 runs to 15 residues. The V gene's germline CDR1 is MGHDK and CDR2 SYGVNS. CDR3 loop: CASSRSGQGINEQFF. In DNA form, the CDR3 reads TGTGCCAGCAGTAGGTCGGGACAGGGGATAAATGAGCAGTTCTTC.

This chain connects TRBV19 to TRBJ2-2; 7 bases line up with TRBD2. Germline V CDR1 and CDR2: LNHDA, SQIVND (reference sequence). V shed 1 base, J shed 3 bases, and the junction held 2 bases outside the gene matches. The CDR3 extends over 15 amino acids. The CDR3 loop is CASSIASGYTGELFF. CDR3 nucleotides: TGTGCCAGTAGTATAGCTAGCGGCTACACCGGGGAGCTGTTTTTT.

This chain uses TRBV5-4 with TRBJ1-6, with D uncertain. The CDR3 consists of 14 residues. The germline CDR1 and CDR2 sequences are SGHNT and YYREEE (reference sequence). V dropped 1 base and J dropped 7 bases, with 9 bases sitting between them. The chain's CDR3 is CASSLSAGNSPLHF. CDR3 DNA sequence: TGTGCCAGCAGCTTGTCGGCGGGAAATTCACCCCTCCACTTT.

V is TRBV4-3 and J is TRBJ2-7; D is possibly TRBD1 (6 bases). V dropped 0 bases and J dropped 2 bases, with 11 bases sitting between them. The CDR3 has 15 amino acids. CDR1 LGHNA and CDR2 YSLEER come from the germline V gene. CDR3 nucleotides: TGCGCCAGCAGCCAAGATTGGAAGGGGGCCTACGAGCAGTACTTC. The encoded protein is CASSQDWKGAYEQYF.

The V gene is TRBV28, the J gene TRBJ1-2, with 9 bases lining up with TRBD1. V lost 5 bases, J lost 1 base, and 2 bases stayed unmatched. Germline loops: CDR1 MDHEN, CDR2 SYDVKM. This CDR3 contains 14 residues. In DNA form, the CDR3 reads TGTGCCAGCAGTGCGGGACAGGGTAACTATGGCTACACCTTC. It codes for CASSAGQGNYGYTF.

This chain connects TRBV7-6 to TRBJ2-1, with 8 bases lining up with TRBD2. J gave up 5 bases and V 3 bases, and 0 bases lay outside the gene matches. CDR3 length: 13 residues. Germline CDR1 is SGHVS and CDR2 is FNYEAQ. CDR3 nucleotide sequence: TGTGCCAGCAGCTTTAGCGGGAACAATGAGCAGTTCTTC. Translated, it gives CASSFSGNNEQFF.

V and J are TRBV7-9 and TRBJ2-3; 7 bases line up with TRBD2. CDR1 and CDR2 (germline): SEHNR, FQNEAQ (reference sequence). The CDR3 runs 15 residues. After removal of 3 bases from V and 3 bases from J, the junction contained 6 bases not matched to a gene. CDR3 nucleotides: TGTGCCAGCAGCTTGGGGGGGTCGAAAACAGATACGCAGTATTTT. Encoded protein: CASSLGGSKTDTQYF.

The chain couples TRBV29-1 to TRBJ2-1; 10 bases map to TRBD2. The CDR3 contains 16 residues. Germline assignment: CDR1 SQVTM and CDR2 ANQGSEA. V dropped 6 bases and J dropped 7; count of bases not matched to a gene: 15. CDR3: CSVRPRLAGVLNEQFF. The DNA for the CDR3 is TGCAGCGTCCGTCCGAGGCTAGCGGGAGTGTTGAATGAGCAGTTCTTC.

Comments on this clone: Other DNA sequences of this sample code for an identical CDR3. This sequence joins TRBV18 and TRBJ2-2, with 7 bases identical to TRBD1. The CDR3 contains 16 residues. The germline V gene encodes CDR1 KGHSH and CDR2 LQKENI. Germline trimming cut 3 bases from V and 1 base from J; bases unmatched to any gene: 5. In DNA, the CDR3 is TGTGCCAGCTCACCGAGACAGGGCGGGAACACCGGGGAGCTGTTTTTT. Translating it yields CASSPRQGGNTGELFF.

The chain joins TRBV2 to TRBJ2-1; 9 bases are a match to TRBD2. From germline, CDR1 is SNHLY and CDR2 FYNNEI. V trimming: 2 bases; J trimming: 6 bases; junction bases outside the gene matches: 5. The CDR3 spans 15 residues. CDR3 loop: CASSELGLASNEQFF. The DNA for the CDR3 is TGTGCCAGCAGTGAATTGGGACTAGCTTCCAATGAGCAGTTCTTC.

This chain connects TRBV29-1 to TRBJ2-1, with TRBD2 matching over 10 bases. V lost 0 bases to trimming and J lost 4 bases; unmatched junction nucleotides: 9. The CDR3 runs to 17 residues. Germline CDR1 is SQVTM and CDR2 is ANQGSEA. The CDR3 DNA reads as TGCAGCGTTGAAGATCTGAAGCGGGAGGGACGGTACAATGAGCAGTTCTTC. As protein: CSVEDLKREGRYNEQFF.

The rearrangement joins TRBV5-6 to TRBJ2-5, with D tentatively TRBD1 (7 bases). V lost 3 bases, J lost 11 bases, and 23 bases lay in between. This CDR3 is built from 15 residues. From germline, CDR1 is SGHDT and CDR2 YYEEEE. The CDR3 loop is CASSSRDSTSREQYF. In DNA, the CDR3 is TGTGCCAGCAGCTCGAGGGACAGTACGTCCCGGGAGCAGTACTTC.